In its sample, the clone carrying this TCR beta chain was seen a few times. TCRdb called the RT-PCR reads again in MiXCR, with one record for every CDR3 protein. The sample consists of fewer than 95,000 distinct CDR3 sequences, approximately 5.2% of them appearing once. CDR1 MNHEY and CDR2 SVGEGT come from the germline V gene. The CDR3 extends over 14 amino acids. V gave up 5 bases and J gave up 0 bases, with 11 bases separating them. This entry belongs to a study of patients and donors after allogeneic stem cell transplantation. The sample taken for sequencing was blood, either unsorted or a sorted T cell fraction (not recorded which). The sequence came from a human donor who was either an allogeneic HSCT recipient or a stem cell or donor lymphocyte infusion donor (not recorded which). It is not recorded whose cells these are; they may come from a transplant donor. The chain recombines TRBV6-2 or TRBV6-3 with TRBJ2-7; no firm D call. In nucleotides, the CDR3 is TGTGCCAGCAGTGAGGTTTTCACCTCCTACGAGCAGTACTTC. Its translation is CASSEVFTSYEQYF.